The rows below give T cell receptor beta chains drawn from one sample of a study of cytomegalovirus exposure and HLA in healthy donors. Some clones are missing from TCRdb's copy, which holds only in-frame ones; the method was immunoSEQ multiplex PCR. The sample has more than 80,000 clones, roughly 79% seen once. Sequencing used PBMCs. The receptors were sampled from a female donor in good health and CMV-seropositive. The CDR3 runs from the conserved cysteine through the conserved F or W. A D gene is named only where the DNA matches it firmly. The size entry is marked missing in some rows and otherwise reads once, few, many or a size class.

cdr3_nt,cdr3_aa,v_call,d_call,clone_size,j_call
TGTGCCAGCAGTAATCCCGGGTGGCGGGGCTACACCTTC,CASSNPGWRGYTF,TRBV27,.,.,TRBJ1-2
TGTGCCAGCAGTGCCGACAGGGGATTGCAGGGTACGCAGTATTTT,CASSADRGLQGTQYF,TRBV25-1,TRBD1,.,TRBJ2-3
TGTGCCAGCCGGACCCAGGGGTACGGCTACACCTTC,CASRTQGYGYTF,TRBV28,.,.,TRBJ1-2
TGTGCCAGCAGTTCAGGCACCGGGGAGCTGTTTTTT,CASSSGTGELFF,TRBV6-5,.,.,TRBJ2-2
TGCGCCAGCAGCTCCAGGGGGAACACCGGGGAGCTGTTTTTT,CASSSRGNTGELFF,TRBV5-1,.,.,TRBJ2-2
TGTGCCAGCAGCAAGGACAGGGGTGACGAAAAACTGTTTTTT,CASSKDRGDEKLFF,TRBV4-2,TRBD1,.,TRBJ1-4
TGTGCCAGCAGCCGCCGCGGCGGGACTCTATCCCTCGAGCAGTACTTC,CASSRRGGTLSLEQYF,TRBV7-8,.,.,TRBJ2-7
TGTGCCAGCAGTATGGGACAGGGGGTTACTGAAGCTTTCTTT,CASSMGQGVTEAFF,TRBV7-2,TRBD1,.,TRBJ1-1
TGTGCCAGCAGTTACCAACCGGGACAGGGGTGGGCTTTCTTT,CASSYQPGQGWAFF,TRBV6-5,TRBD1,.,TRBJ1-1
TGTGCCAGCAGCCGGACAGGGGGCCGTGACTACAATGAGCAGTTCTTC,CASSRTGGRDYNEQFF,TRBV11-3,TRBD1,many,TRBJ2-1
TGCAGCGTTGATTCAGGGGGGAACACTGAAGCTTTCTTT,CSVDSGGNTEAFF,TRBV29-1,TRBD1,once,TRBJ1-1